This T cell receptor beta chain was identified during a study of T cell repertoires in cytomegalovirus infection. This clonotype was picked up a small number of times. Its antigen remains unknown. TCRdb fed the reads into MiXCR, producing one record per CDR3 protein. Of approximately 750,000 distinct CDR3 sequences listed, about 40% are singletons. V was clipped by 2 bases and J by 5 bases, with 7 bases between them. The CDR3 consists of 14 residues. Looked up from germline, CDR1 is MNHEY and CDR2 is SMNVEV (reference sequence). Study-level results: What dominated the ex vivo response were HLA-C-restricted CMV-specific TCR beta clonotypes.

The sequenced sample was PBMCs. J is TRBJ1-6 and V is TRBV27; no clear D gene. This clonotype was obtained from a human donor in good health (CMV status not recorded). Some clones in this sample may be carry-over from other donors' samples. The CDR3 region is CASSLARNNSPLHF. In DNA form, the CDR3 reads TGTGCCAGCAGTTTAGCCAGGAATAATTCACCCCTCCACTTT.